This T cell receptor beta chain came from a study of blood T cells in healthy people across ages. The V segment lost 8 bases and the J segment 4 bases; nucleotides outside the gene matches: 10. This CDR3 is built from 14 residues. CDR1 is LGHNA, CDR2 YSLEER, per germline. With a J-beta primer mix and a sample-barcoded 5' primer, a second PCR ran about 7 to 12 cycles. MiXCR, applied by TCRdb to the 5' RACE reads, yields one record per CDR3 protein. Here the sample spans roughly 2 million distinct CDR3 sequences, 49% being singletons. The sample was blood. The rearrangement joins TRBV4-3 to TRBJ1-2, with 7 bases that match TRBD1. The clonotype comes from a woman between 35 and 50 years old in good health. The CDR3 sequence is CASSQQGRGYGYTF. The CDR3 nucleotides read TGCGCCAGCTCCCAACAGGGGAGAGGCTATGGCTACACCTTC.